A selection of T cell receptor beta chains follows, all from one sample in a study of T cell changes during pregnancy in multiple sclerosis. Method: immunoSEQ multiplex PCR; TCRdb's copy keeps in-frame clones and lacks some. The repertoire holds about 86,000 clones, approximately 89% seen once, with roughly 1.9% in the top ten. Material: peripheral blood, obtained in the first trimester of pregnancy. Source of these receptors: a female donor in good health, enrolled as a control in a pregnancy study. Both conserved end residues are part of each CDR3. D genes are given only for firm matches. Only some rows state a clone size, as once, few, many or a class for expanded clones.

J,D,size,V,CDR3,DNA
TRBJ2-1,TRBD1,once,TRBV5-6,CASSPGTGGYHEQFF,TGTGCCAGCAGCCCGGGGACAGGGGGCTATCATGAGCAGTTCTTC
TRBJ2-1,TRBD2,NA,TRBV15,CATSRGGTPANEQFF,TGTGCCACCAGCAGGGGGGGGACTCCAGCTAATGAGCAGTTCTTC
TRBJ1-4,TRBD1,NA,TRBV2,CASKGQGPEKLFF,TGTGCCAGCAAAGGACAGGGACCTGAAAAACTGTTTTTT
TRBJ2-5,NA,NA,TRBV7-9,CASSAIQETQYF,TGTGCCAGCAGCGCCATTCAGGAGACCCAGTACTTC
TRBJ2-1,TRBD2,NA,TRBV28,CASSPAAGGPYNEQFF,TGTGCCAGCAGTCCCGCGGCGGGGGGACCCTACAATGAGCAGTTCTTC
TRBJ2-2,TRBD2,NA,TRBV27,CASSLLGGGRAGELFF,TGTGCCAGCAGTCTCCTTGGCGGGGGGCGGGCCGGGGAGCTGTTTTTT
TRBJ1-2,NA,NA,TRBV7-9,CASSSQALTNNYGYTF,TGTGCCAGCAGCTCGCAGGCCCTTACCAATAACTATGGCTACACCTTC
TRBJ2-5,NA,NA,TRBV7-3,CASSSGRGETQYF,TGTGCCAGCAGTTCGGGCAGGGGAGAGACCCAGTACTTC
TRBJ1-2,NA,once,TRBV6-1,CASSEGYSAGNGYTF,TGTGCCAGCAGTGAAGGTTACAGCGCGGGCAATGGCTACACCTTC
TRBJ2-7,NA,NA,TRBV7-2,CASSLVSGGVSYEQYF,TGTGCCAGCAGCTTAGTGTCCGGGGGTGTCTCCTACGAGCAGTACTTC
TRBJ1-6,NA,NA,TRBV18,CASSPYRDNSPLHF,TGTGCCAGCTCACCCTACCGGGATAATTCACCCCTCCACTTT
TRBJ2-7,TRBD1,NA,TRBV27,CASSPRDSIYEQYF,TGTGCCAGCAGTCCCCGGGACAGTATCTACGAGCAGTACTTC
TRBJ1-2,NA,NA,TRBV29-1,CSGGQASSGYTF,TGCAGCGGTGGGCAGGCCTCTTCGGGCTACACCTTC
TRBJ1-6,NA,NA,TRBV19,CATQQGLNSPLHF,TGTGCCACCCAACAGGGTCTTAATTCACCCCTCCACTTT
TRBJ2-1,NA,NA,TRBV4-2,CASSPRAPSYNEQFF,TGTGCCAGCAGCCCGCGGGCACCCTCCTACAATGAGCAGTTCTTC
TRBJ2-7,TRBD2,once,TRBV4-2,CASSQEGGLALEQYF,TGTGCCAGCAGCCAGGAAGGGGGACTAGCGCTCGAGCAGTACTTC
TRBJ2-2,TRBD1,NA,TRBV4-2,CASSQDWTGAGELFF,TGTGCCAGCAGCCAAGATTGGACAGGGGCCGGGGAGCTGTTTTTT
TRBJ1-4,NA,NA,TRBV20-1,CSARDLEKLFF,TGCAGTGCTAGAGATCTCGAAAAACTGTTTTTT
TRBJ2-7,NA,NA,TRBV5-1,CASSLDTGSYEQYF,TGCGCCAGCAGCTTGGATACGGGCTCCTACGAGCAGTACTTC
TRBJ2-7,NA,NA,TRBV27,CASSPTGSRYEQYF,TGTGCCAGCAGTCCCACAGGGTCCCGCTACGAGCAGTACTTC
TRBJ2-5,TRBD1,few,TRBV4-2,CASSQDWPGGDETQYF,TGTGCCAGCAGCCAAGATTGGCCAGGGGGCGATGAGACCCAGTACTTC
TRBJ2-7,TRBD2,once,TRBV7-2,CASSLQLAGGRGEQYF,TGTGCCAGCAGCCTGCAACTAGCGGGGGGGCGAGGGGAGCAGTACTTC
TRBJ2-2,TRBD2,NA,TRBV7-2,CASSPGLAGGLDTGELFF,TGTGCCAGCAGTCCGGGACTAGCGGGGGGGCTGGACACCGGGGAGCTGTTTTTT
TRBJ1-6,NA,NA,TRBV30,CAWKVDSSYNSPLHF,TGTGCCTGGAAAGTGGACAGCTCCTATAATTCACCCCTCCACTTT
TRBJ1-2,TRBD1,NA,TRBV7-9,CASSFPGTVTDYGYTF,TGTGCCAGCAGCTTCCCGGGGACAGTAACCGACTATGGCTACACCTTC
TRBJ2-7,TRBD1,NA,TRBV29-1,CSVAGGQGKGEQYF,TGCAGCGTTGCGGGAGGACAGGGGAAGGGCGAGCAGTACTTC
TRBJ2-5,NA,NA,TRBV5-1,CASMSWGEETQYF,TGCGCCAGCATGAGTTGGGGGGAAGAGACCCAGTACTTC
TRBJ2-5,NA,few,TRBV20-1,CSARIGETQYF,TGCAGTGCTAGGATCGGGGAGACCCAGTACTTC
TRBJ2-3,NA,NA,TRBV7-3,CASSLTSLAGDTQYF,TGTGCCAGCAGCTTAACGAGTCTGGCGGGGGATACGCAGTATTTT
TRBJ2-5,TRBD1,NA,TRBV4-2,CASSQGQGETQYF,TGTGCCAGCAGCCAAGGACAGGGTGAGACCCAGTACTTC
TRBJ1-2,TRBD1,NA,TRBV29-1,CSVEVEGQGSF,TGCAGCGTTGAGGTGGAGGGACAGGGGTCCTTC
TRBJ1-2,NA,NA,TRBV30,CAWYEMASSGPRDGYTF,TGTGCCTGGTATGAGATGGCAAGCAGCGGTCCTAGGGATGGCTACACCTTC
TRBJ2-3,NA,once,TRBV23-1,CASSPGTLLSDTQYF,TGCGCCAGCTCTCCCGGGACACTATTGTCAGATACGCAGTATTTT
TRBJ2-1,TRBD2,NA,TRBV5-4,CASKGAGVLDEQFF,TGTGCCAGTAAGGGAGCGGGGGTTCTGGATGAGCAGTTCTTC
TRBJ2-7,TRBD1,once,TRBV9,CASSVSGTVGDEQYF,TGTGCCAGCAGCGTATCCGGGACAGTGGGCGACGAGCAGTACTTC
TRBJ1-2,TRBD1,NA,TRBV7-2,CASSLLPGQGAYGYTF,TGTGCCAGCAGCTTACTTCCCGGACAGGGGGCGTATGGCTACACCTTC
TRBJ1-2,NA,NA,TRBV18,CASSPIGSENYGYTF,TGTGCCAGCTCCCCGATTGGGAGTGAGAACTATGGCTACACCTTC
TRBJ2-4,NA,NA,TRBV4-2,CASRPKPTWEIQYF,TGTGCCAGCAGGCCAAAGCCGACATGGGAGATTCAGTACTTC
TRBJ2-3,NA,NA,TRBV29-1,CSVTRVGGGTDTQYF,TGCAGCGTTACAAGAGTGGGGGGAGGCACAGATACGCAGTATTTT
TRBJ2-5,TRBD2,NA,TRBV20-1,CSPSGGETQYF,TGCAGCCCTAGCGGGGGTGAGACCCAGTACTTC
TRBJ1-2,NA,NA,TRBV30,CAWSVGAGGYTF,TGTGCCTGGAGTGTGGGGGCAGGTGGCTACACCTTC
TRBJ1-2,TRBD1,NA,TRBV6-5,CASSRDRVNGYTF,TGTGCCAGCAGTAGGGACAGGGTAAATGGCTACACCTTC
TRBJ1-1,NA,NA,TRBV29-1,CSVEGRVEAFF,TGCAGCGTTGAGGGCAGGGTAGAAGCTTTCTTT
TRBJ1-1,NA,NA,TRBV30,CAWSLIRRVMNTEAFF,TGTGCCTGGAGTCTAATCCGACGGGTTATGAACACTGAAGCTTTCTTT
TRBJ1-1,NA,NA,TRBV5-6,CASSFQSGNTEAFF,TGTGCCAGCAGCTTTCAAAGCGGGAACACTGAAGCTTTCTTT
TRBJ1-4,NA,NA,TRBV19,CASSIGEGATNEKLFF,TGTGCCAGTAGTATAGGGGAGGGGGCAACTAATGAAAAACTGTTTTTT